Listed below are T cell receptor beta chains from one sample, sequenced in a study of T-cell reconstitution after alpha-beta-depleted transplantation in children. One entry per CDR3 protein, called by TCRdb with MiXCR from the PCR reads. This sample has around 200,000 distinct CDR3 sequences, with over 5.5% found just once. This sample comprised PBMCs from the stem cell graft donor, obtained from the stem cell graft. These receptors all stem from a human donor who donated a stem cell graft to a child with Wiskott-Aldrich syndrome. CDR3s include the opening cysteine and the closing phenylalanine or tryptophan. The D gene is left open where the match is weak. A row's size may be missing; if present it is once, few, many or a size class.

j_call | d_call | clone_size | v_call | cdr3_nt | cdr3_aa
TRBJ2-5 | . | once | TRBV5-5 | TGTGCCAGCAGCTTGGAAGGCTTAGGGGTTGAGACCCAGTACTTC | CASSLEGLGVETQYF
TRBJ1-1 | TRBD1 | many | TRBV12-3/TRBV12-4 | TGTGCCAGCACTGCGACAGGGGGCACTGAAGCTTTCTTT | CASTATGGTEAFF
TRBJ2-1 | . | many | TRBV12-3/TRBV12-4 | TGTGCCAGCAGCCAAGAGCCGAGGGGTGAGCAGTTCTTC | CASSQEPRGEQFF
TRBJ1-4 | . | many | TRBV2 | TGTGCCAGCAGAGAAACAGGGAGAGAAGAAAAACTGTTTTTT | CASRETGREEKLFF
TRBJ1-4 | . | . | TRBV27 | TGTGCCAGCAGGTCTAGTAGGGGGTTTGATGAAAAACTGTTTTTT | CASRSSRGFDEKLFF
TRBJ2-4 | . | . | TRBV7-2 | TGTGCCAGCAGTGGGGGCAGGCTAGCCAAAAACATTCAGTACTTC | CASSGGRLAKNIQYF
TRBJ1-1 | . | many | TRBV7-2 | TGTGCCAGCAGCTCAGTATGGCGCACTGAAGCTTTCTTT | CASSSVWRTEAFF
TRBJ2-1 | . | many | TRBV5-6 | TGTGCCAGCAGCTTGCCGACAGGCTACAATGAGCAGTTCTTC | CASSLPTGYNEQFF
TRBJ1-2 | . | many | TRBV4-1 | TGCGCCAGCAGCCAAGGTCCAGCGACAGCAGGCTATGGCTACACCTTC | CASSQGPATAGYGYTF
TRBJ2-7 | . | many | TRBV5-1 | TGCGCCAGCAGCTTGGAACAGGGAGGTTTATCCTACGAGCAGTACTTC | CASSLEQGGLSYEQYF
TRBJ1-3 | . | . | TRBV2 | TGTGCCAGCAGTCAGCAGGGGTTAGCTGGAAACACCATATATTTT | CASSQQGLAGNTIYF
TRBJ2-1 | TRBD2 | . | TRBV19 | TGTGCCAGTAGTATCGGACTAGCGGGGAGCCCCTACAATGAGCAGTTCTTC | CASSIGLAGSPYNEQFF
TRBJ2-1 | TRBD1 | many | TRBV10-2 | TGCGCCAGCAGCCGTCTCCCGACAGGGAATGAGCAGTTCTTC | CASSRLPTGNEQFF
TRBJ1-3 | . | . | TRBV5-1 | TGCGCCAGCAGCTTGGCCGGGGCCTCTGGAAACACCATATATTTT | CASSLAGASGNTIYF
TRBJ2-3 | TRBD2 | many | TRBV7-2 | TGTGCCAGCAGCCCCGGGCTAGCGGGGGGGTACACAGATACGCAGTATTTT | CASSPGLAGGYTDTQYF
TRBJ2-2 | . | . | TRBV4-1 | TGCGCCAGCAGCCAAGAGGGGACACCGATGACCACCGGGGAGCTGTTTTTT | CASSQEGTPMTTGELFF
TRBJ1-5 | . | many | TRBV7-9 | TGTGCCAGCAGCTTACAGGATAGCAATCAGCCCCAGCATTTT | CASSLQDSNQPQHF
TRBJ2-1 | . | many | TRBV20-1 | TGCAGTGCAAAGCTAGTAGCGAGGAATTCAGATGAGCAGTTCTTC | CSAKLVARNSDEQFF
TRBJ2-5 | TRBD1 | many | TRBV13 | TGTGCCAGCAGCTCAAACAGGGGGCGAGAGACCCAGTACTTC | CASSSNRGRETQYF
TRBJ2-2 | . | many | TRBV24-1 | TGTGCCACCAGTGTTATCCTCGGGGAGCTGTTTTTT | CATSVILGELFF
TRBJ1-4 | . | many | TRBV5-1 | TGCGCCAGCAGCGTGGCAACTAATGAAAAACTGTTTTTT | CASSVATNEKLFF
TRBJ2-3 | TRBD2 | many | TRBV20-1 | TGCAGTGCACGAAAGGGCGGGGGGACAGATACGCAGTATTTT | CSARKGGGTDTQYF
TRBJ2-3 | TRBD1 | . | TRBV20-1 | TGCAGTGCCTCAGCTGTACAGGGGACGGGAGATACGCAGTATTTT | CSASAVQGTGDTQYF
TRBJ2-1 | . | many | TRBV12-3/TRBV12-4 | TGTGCCAGCAGCTACACTAGTTCCAATGAGCAGTTCTTC | CASSYTSSNEQFF
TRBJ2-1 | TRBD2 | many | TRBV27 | TGTGCCAGCCGCCCCCAAGCGGGAGCGGATGAGCAGTTCTTC | CASRPQAGADEQFF
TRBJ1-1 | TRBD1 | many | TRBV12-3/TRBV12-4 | TGTGCCAGCAGTCTTGACAGGGCTATCATGAACACTGAAGCTTTCTTT | CASSLDRAIMNTEAFF
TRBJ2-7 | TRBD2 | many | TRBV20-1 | TGCAGTGCTAGGCTAGCGGTAGCCTACGAGCAGTACTTC | CSARLAVAYEQYF
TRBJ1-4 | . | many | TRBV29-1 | TGCAGCGCCGCCGGGACGGCAGTTGCAACTAATGAAAAACTGTTTTTT | CSAAGTAVATNEKLFF
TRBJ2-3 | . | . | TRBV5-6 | TGTGCCAGCAGCCCTGGCCCTAGTGGCAGCACAGATACGCAGTATTTT | CASSPGPSGSTDTQYF
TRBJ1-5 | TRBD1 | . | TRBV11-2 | TGTGCCAGCAGCCCCCGCCCGGACAGGGAGGCGAATGGGAATCAGCCCCAGCATTTT | CASSPRPDREANGNQPQHF
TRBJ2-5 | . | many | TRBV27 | TGTGCCAGCAGTCCCGACGGAGAGACCCAGTACTTC | CASSPDGETQYF
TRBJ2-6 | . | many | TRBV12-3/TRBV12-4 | TGTGCCAGTTCGCCGGGGCCTGGGGCCAACGTCCTGACTTTC | CASSPGPGANVLTF
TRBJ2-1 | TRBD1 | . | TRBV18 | TGTGCCAGCTCACAGGGACAGGGGGCGTTGGATGAGCAGTTCTTC | CASSQGQGALDEQFF
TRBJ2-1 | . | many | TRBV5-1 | TGCGCCAGCAGCTTGGTCCCCCCGGGGAATGAGCAGTTCTTC | CASSLVPPGNEQFF
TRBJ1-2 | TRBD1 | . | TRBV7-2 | TGTGCCAGCAGCTTGCGGGACAGGGAGAACTTGATGAGCTACACCTTC | CASSLRDRENLMSYTF
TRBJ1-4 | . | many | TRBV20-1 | TGCAGTGTCGGGGAGGGACGTGAAAAACTGTTTTTT | CSVGEGREKLFF
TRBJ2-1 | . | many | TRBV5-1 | TGCGCCAGCAGACCGACCGGGACTGTGTTAGACAATGAGCAGTTCTTC | CASRPTGTVLDNEQFF
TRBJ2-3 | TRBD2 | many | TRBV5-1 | TGCGCCAGCAGCTTCACCGGGACTAGCGGGAGCACAGATACGCAGTATTTT | CASSFTGTSGSTDTQYF
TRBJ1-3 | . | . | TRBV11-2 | TGTGCCAGCCAAGAGTTGTTTGGAAACACCATATATTTT | CASQELFGNTIYF
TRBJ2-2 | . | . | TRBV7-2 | TGTGCCAGCAGTCCGTCCCGGGAAAGAGCCAACACCGGGGAGCTGTTTTTT | CASSPSRERANTGELFF
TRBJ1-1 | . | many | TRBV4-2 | TGTGCCAGCAGCCACGGAGAAGCGTTGACCACTGAAGCTTTCTTT | CASSHGEALTTEAFF
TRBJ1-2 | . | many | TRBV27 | TGTGCCAGCAGTCCCGGGTTTGGGGACGGAAACTATGGCTACACCTTC | CASSPGFGDGNYGYTF
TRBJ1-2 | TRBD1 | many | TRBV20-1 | TGCAGTGCTAGAGATCAGACAGGGGAGAACACCTTC | CSARDQTGENTF
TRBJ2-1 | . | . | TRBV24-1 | TGTGCCACCAGTGACGCGGACGCTAGCTCCTACAATGAGCAGTTCTTC | CATSDADASSYNEQFF
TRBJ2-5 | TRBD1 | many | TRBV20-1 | TGCAGTGCTAACCACCGGGACAGGGGGCTTGAGACCCAGTACTTC | CSANHRDRGLETQYF
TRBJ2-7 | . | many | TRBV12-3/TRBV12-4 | TGTGCCAGCAGGCTGGACTCCTCCTCCTACGAGCAGTACTTC | CASRLDSSSYEQYF
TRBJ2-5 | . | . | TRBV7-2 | TGTGCCAGCAGCTTTTGGTTGGGCGAAGAGACCCAGTACTTC | CASSFWLGEETQYF
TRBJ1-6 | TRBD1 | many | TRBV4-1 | TGCGCCAGCAGCCAACAGGGGGCCTTAGGAACTTCACCCCTCCACTTT | CASSQQGALGTSPLHF
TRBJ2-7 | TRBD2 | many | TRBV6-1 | TGTGCCAGCAGTGAAGCGCTAGCGGGAGGGTCCTATTACTACGAGCAGTACTTC | CASSEALAGGSYYYEQYF
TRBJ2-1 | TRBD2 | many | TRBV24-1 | TGTGCCACCAGTGATCCGCCCGGGACTAGTCTTAGGAGAAATGAGCAGTTCTTC | CATSDPPGTSLRRNEQFF
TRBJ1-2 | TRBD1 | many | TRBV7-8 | TGTGCCAGCAGCCCGAATACAGGGGTATATGGCTACACCTTC | CASSPNTGVYGYTF
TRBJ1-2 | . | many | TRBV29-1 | TGCAGCGTGGCGGACGGCGACTATGGCTACACCTTC | CSVADGDYGYTF
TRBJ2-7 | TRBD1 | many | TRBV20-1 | TGCAGTGCTAGAGCCGGGACAGACTACGAGCAGTACTTC | CSARAGTDYEQYF